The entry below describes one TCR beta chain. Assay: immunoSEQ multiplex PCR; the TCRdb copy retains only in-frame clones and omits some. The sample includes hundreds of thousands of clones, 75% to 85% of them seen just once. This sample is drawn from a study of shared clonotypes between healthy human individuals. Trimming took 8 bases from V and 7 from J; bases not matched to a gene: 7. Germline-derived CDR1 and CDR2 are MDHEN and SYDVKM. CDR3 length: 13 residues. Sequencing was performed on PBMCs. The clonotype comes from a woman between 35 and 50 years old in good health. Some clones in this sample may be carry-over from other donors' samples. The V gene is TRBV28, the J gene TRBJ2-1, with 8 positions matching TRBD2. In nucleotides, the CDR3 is TGTGCCAGCTCCCGGGGGGGAACGAATGAGCAGTTCTTC. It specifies CASSRGGTNEQFF.